This TCR beta chain originates from a study of blood T cell repertoires in COVID-19. For the study at large: Samples representing acute and convalescent COVID-19 were sourced from the United States, Italy and Spain. PBMCs, B-cell-depleted T cells, or T cells were the source of the cDNA or gDNA that made up the material.

The CDR3 runs 14 residues. Germline CDR1 is MNHEY and CDR2 is SMNVEV (reference sequence). With V trimmed by 4 bases and J by 1 base, 2 bases remained unmatched. The authors' processing: Cell counts per sample came from amplifying reference gene primers. Generated by immunoSEQ multiplex PCR, the TCRdb table keeps only in-frame clones and is missing some. For V, J and clone size, that table is used; D and trimming come from the DNA. This sample has more than 15,000 clones, with 93% found just once. The clonotype originates from a human donor in a cohort sampled during active COVID-19. V gene TRBV27 combines with J gene TRBJ2-7; the match to TRBD2 covers 9 bases. The sequencing input was peripheral blood. The chain's CDR3 is CASSSGLASYEQYF. The CDR3 DNA follows: TGTGCCAGCAGTTCCGGACTAGCGTCCTACGAGCAGTACTTC.